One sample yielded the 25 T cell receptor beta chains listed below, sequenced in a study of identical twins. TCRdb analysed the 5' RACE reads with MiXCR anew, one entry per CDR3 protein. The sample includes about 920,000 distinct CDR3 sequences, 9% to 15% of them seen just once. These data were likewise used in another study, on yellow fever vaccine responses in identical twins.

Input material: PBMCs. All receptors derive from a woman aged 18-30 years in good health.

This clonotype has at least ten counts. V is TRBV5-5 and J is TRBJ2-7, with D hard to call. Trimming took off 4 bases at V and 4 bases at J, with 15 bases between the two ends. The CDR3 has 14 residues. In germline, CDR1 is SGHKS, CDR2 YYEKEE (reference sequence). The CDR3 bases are TGTGCCAGCAGCCCCCTCGCAGAGAATTACGAGCAGTACGTC. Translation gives CASSPLAENYEQYV.

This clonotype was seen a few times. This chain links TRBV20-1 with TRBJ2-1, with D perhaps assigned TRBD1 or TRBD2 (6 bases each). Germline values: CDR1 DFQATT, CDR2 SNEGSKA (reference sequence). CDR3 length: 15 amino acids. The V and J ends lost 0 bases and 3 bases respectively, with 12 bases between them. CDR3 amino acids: CSAREGGRDYNEQFF. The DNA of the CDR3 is TGCAGTGCTAGAGAGGGGGGCCGGGACTACAATGAGCAGTTCTTC.

In nucleotides, the CDR3 is TGTGCCACCAGTGGCAAGACAGGGGGCGCCTACAATGAGCAGTTCTTC. This encodes CATSGKTGGAYNEQFF. The J gene is TRBJ2-1, the V gene TRBV24-1, with TRBD1 identical over 10 bases. The CDR3 is made up of 16 amino acids. Germline CDR1 is KGHDR and CDR2 is SFDVKD. V trimming: 5 bases; J trimming: 2 bases; junction bases outside the gene matches: 5.

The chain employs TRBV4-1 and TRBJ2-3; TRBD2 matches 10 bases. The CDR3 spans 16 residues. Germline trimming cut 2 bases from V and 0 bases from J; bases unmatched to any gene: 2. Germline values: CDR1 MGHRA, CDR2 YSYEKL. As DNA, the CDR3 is TGCGCCAGCAGCCAACCGACTAGCGGGAGCACAGATACGCAGTATTTT. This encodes CASSQPTSGSTDTQYF.

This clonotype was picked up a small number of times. The CDR3 is CASRKTGTGVYEQYV. The CDR3 nucleotides are TGTGCCAGCAGGAAGACCGGGACAGGAGTCTACGAGCAGTACGTC. The rearrangement joins TRBV5-6 to TRBJ2-7; 8 nucleotides agree with TRBD1. The junction had 10 bases not matched to a gene; V was cut back by 5 bases and J by 3 bases. Per the germline V gene, CDR1 is SGHDT and CDR2 is YYEEEE. The CDR3 has 15 amino acids.

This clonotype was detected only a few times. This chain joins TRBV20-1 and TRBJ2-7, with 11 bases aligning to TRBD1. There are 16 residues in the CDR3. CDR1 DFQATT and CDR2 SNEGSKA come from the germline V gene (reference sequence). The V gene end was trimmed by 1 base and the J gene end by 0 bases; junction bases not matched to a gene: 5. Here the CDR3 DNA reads TGCAGTGCTAGAGTATTAGGGACAGGGGGCTCCTACGAGCAGTACTTC. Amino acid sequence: CSARVLGTGGSYEQYF.

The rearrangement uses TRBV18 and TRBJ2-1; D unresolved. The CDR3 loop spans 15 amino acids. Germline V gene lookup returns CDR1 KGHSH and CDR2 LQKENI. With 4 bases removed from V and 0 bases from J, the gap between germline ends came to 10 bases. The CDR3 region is CASSLDTNSYNEQFF. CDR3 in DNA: TGTGCCAGCTCACTCGACACTAACTCCTACAATGAGCAGTTCTTC.

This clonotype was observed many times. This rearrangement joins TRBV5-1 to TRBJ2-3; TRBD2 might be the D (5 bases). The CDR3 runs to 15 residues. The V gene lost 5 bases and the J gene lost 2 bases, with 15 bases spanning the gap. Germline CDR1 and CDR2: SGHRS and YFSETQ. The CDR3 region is CASSHDYSNTDTQYF. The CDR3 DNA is TGCGCCAGCAGTCACGACTACTCGAACACAGATACGCAGTATTTT.

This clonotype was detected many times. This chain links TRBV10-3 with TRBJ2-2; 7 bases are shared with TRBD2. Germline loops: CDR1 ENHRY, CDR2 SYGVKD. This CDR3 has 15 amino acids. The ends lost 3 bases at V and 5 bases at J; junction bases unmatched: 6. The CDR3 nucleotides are TGTGCCATCAGTGAAACGGGAGGAGGGACCGGGGAGCTGTTTTTT. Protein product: CAISETGGGTGELFF.

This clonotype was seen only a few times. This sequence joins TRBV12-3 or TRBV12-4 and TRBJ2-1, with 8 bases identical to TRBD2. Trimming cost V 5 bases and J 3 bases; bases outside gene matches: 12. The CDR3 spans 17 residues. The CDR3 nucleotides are TGTGCCAGCAGTCAAGACCGGACTAGCAGACTCTACAATGAGCAGTTCTTC. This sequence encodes CASSQDRTSRLYNEQFF.

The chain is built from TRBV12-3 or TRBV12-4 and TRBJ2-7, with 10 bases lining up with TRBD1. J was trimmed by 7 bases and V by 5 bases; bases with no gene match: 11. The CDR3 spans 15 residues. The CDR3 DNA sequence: TGTGCCAGCAGTACCCGGACAGGGGGACCAATGGAGCAGTACGTC. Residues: CASSTRTGGPMEQYV.

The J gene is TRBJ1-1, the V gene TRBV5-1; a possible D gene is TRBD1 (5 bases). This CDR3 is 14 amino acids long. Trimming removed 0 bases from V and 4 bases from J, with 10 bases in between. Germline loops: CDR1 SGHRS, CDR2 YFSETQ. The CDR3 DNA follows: TGCGCCAGCAGCTTGGATTGGGGGGGCACTGAAGCTTTCTTT. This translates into CASSLDWGGTEAFF.

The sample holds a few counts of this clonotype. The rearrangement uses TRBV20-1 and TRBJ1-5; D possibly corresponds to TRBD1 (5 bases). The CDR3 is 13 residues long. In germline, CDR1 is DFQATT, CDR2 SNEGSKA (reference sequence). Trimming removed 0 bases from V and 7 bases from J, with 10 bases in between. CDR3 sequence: CSARDTGTQPQHF. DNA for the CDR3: TGCAGTGCTAGAGACACCGGGACCCAGCCCCAGCATTTT.

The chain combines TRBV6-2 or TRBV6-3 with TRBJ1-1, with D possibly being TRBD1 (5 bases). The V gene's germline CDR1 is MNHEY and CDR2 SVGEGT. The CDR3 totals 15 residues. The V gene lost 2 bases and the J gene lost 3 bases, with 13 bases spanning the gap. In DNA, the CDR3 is TGTGCCAGCAGTTACAGACGAGGGACGGACACTGAAGCTTTCTTT. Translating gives CASSYRRGTDTEAFF.

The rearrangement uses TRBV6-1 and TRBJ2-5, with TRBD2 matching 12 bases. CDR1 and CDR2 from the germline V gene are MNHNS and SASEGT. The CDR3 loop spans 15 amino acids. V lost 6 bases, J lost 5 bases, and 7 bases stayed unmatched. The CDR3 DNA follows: TGTGCCAGCAGCCTGTCTAGCGGGGGGGCGGAGACCCAGTACTTC. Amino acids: CASSLSSGGAETQYF.

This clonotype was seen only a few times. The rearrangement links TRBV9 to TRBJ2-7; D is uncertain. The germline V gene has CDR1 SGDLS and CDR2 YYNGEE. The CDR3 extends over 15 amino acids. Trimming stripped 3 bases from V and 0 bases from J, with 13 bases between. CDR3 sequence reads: CASSEDGRTSYEQYF. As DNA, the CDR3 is TGTGCCAGCAGCGAGGACGGGCGAACCTCCTACGAGCAGTACTTC.

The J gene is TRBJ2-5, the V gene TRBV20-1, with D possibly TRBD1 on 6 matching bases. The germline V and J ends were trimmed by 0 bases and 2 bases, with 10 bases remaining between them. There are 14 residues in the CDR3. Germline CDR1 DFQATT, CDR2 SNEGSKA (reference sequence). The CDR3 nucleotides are TGCAGTGCTAGAGATTATACAGGGCAAGAGACCCAGTACTTC. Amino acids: CSARDYTGQETQYF.

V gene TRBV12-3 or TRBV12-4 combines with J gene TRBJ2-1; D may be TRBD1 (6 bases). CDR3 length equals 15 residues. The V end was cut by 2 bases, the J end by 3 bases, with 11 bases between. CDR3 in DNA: TGTGCCAGCAGTTTACGGGACACCTTCTACAATGAGCAGTTCTTC. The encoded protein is CASSLRDTFYNEQFF.

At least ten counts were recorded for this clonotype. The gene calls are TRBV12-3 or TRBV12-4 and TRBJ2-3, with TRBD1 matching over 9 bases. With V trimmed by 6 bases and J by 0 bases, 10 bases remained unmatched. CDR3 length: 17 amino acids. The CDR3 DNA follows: TGTGCCAGCAGGAAAGACAGGGGGACGTCTAGCACAGATACGCAGTATTTT. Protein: CASRKDRGTSSTDTQYF.

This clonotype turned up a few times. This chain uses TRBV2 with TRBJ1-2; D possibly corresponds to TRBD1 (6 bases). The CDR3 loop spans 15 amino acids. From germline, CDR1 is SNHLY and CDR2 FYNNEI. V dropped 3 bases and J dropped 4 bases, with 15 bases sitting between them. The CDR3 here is CASSDRGPAGYGYTF. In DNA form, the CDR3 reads TGTGCCAGCAGTGACAGGGGTCCAGCTGGCTATGGCTACACCTTC. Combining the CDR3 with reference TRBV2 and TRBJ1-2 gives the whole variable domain EPEVTQTPSHQVTQMGQEVILRCVPISNHLYFYWYRQILGQKVEFLVSFYNNEISEKSEIFDDQFSVERPDGSNFTLKIRSTKLEDSAMYFCASSDRGPAGYGYTFGSGTRLTVV.

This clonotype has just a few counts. The CDR3 DNA reads TGTGCCAGCAGCTTAGAACTATTTGAGCAGTTCTTC. This translates into CASSLELFEQFF. This rearrangement joins TRBV7-9 to TRBJ2-1; D ambiguous. Trimming cost V 1 base and J 9 bases, with 7 bases left between them. There are 12 residues in the CDR3. CDR1 is SEHNR, CDR2 FQNEAQ, per germline (reference sequence).

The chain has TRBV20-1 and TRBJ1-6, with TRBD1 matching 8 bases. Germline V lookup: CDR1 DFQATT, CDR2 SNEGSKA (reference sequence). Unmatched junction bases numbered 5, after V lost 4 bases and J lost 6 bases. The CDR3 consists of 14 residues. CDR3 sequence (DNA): TGCAGTGCTAAACAGGGACAGGCTAATTCACCCCTCCACTTT. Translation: CSAKQGQANSPLHF.

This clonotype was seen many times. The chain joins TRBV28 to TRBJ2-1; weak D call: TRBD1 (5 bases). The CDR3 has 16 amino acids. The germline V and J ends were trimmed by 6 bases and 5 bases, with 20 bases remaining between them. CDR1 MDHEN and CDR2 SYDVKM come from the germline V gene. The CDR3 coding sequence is TGTGCCAGCAGAGGGGCGGAAGGTCGTCTTCACAATGAGCAGTTCTTC. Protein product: CASRGAEGRLHNEQFF.

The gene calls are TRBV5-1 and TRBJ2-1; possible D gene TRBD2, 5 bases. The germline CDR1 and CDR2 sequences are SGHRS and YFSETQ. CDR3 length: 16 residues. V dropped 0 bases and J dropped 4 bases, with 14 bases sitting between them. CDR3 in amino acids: CASSLDRTSRYNEQFF. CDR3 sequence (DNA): TGCGCCAGCAGCTTGGATCGTACTAGTCGGTACAATGAGCAGTTCTTC.

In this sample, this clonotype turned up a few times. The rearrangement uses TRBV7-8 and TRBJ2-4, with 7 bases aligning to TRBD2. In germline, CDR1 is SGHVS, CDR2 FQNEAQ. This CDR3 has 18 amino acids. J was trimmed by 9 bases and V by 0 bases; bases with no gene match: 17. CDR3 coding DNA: TGTGCCAGCAGCTTAGCACTGGGGAGGGCATCCCCAGCGGCCATTCAGTACTTC. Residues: CASSLALGRASPAAIQYF. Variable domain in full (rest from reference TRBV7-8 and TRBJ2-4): GAGVSQSPRYKVAKRGQDVALRCDPISGHVSLFWYQQALGQGPEFLTYFQNEAQLDKSGLPSDRFFAERPEGSVSTLKIQRTQQEDSAVYLCASSLALGRASPAAIQYFGAGTRLSVL.